This TCR beta chain derives from a study of cytomegalovirus exposure and HLA in healthy donors. Study-wide background: A preliminary data release comprised roughly 80 million unique TCRs obtained from HLA-typed donors.

The primer mix had 60 Vbeta and 13 Jbeta primers. The assay was immunoSEQ multiplex PCR, and TCRdb's table has in-frame clones only and misses some. The data hold under 250,000 clones, with more than 60% observed a single time. V lost 5 bases and J lost 4, with 11 bases in between. This CDR3 comprises 13 residues. Germline lookup yields CDR1 MDHEN and CDR2 SYDVKM. This TCR was recovered from a man aged 50-60 years in good health and CMV-seronegative. The specimen was PBMCs. J is TRBJ1-1 and V is TRBV28; no reliable D call. CDR3 nucleotide sequence: TGTGCCAGCAGTCCACCCCTACGCACTGAAGCTTTCTTT. This codes for CASSPPLRTEAFF.